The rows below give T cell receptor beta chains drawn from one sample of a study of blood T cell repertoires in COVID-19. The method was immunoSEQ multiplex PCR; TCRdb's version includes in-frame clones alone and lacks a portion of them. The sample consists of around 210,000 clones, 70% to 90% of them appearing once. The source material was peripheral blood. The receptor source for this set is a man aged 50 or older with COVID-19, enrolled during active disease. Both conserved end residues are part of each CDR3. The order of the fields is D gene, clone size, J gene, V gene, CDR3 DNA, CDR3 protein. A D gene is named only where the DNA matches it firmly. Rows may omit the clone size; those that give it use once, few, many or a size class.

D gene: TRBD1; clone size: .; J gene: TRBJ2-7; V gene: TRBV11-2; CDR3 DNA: TGTGCCAGCAGGACAGGGGGAGTCTACGAGCAGTACTTC; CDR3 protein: CASRTGGVYEQYF
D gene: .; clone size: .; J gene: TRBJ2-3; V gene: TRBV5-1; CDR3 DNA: TGCGCCAGCAGCTTCCGACCGGGACTTAGCGACGCAGATACGCAGTATTTT; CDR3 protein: CASSFRPGLSDADTQYF
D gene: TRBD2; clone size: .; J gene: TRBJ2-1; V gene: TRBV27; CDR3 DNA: TGTGCCAGCAGTTCCCAAGCGGGAGGATCCTACAATGAGCAGTTCTTC; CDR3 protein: CASSSQAGGSYNEQFF
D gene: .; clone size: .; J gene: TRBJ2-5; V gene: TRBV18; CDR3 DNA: TGTGCCAGCTCACCATTCAGGGAAGAGACCCAGTACTTC; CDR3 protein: CASSPFREETQYF
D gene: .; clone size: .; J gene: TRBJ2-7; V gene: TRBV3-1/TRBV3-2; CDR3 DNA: TGTGCCAGCAGCCAAGCGCAGGGGATCGGGTACGAGCAGTACTTC; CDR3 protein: CASSQAQGIGYEQYF
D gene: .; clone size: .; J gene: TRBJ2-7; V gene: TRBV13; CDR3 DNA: TGTGCCAGCAGCCGCATCGGTACCACCTACGAGCAGTACTTC; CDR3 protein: CASSRIGTTYEQYF
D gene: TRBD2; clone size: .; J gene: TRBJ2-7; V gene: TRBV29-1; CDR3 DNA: TGCAGCGTCCTAGCGGGGGGCTCAATGTACTTC; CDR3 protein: CSVLAGGSMYF
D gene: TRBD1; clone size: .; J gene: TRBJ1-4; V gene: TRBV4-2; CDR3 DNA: TGTGCCAGCAGCCCGCCCGGGACAGCAACTAGGGAAAAACTGTTTTTT; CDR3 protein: CASSPPGTATREKLFF
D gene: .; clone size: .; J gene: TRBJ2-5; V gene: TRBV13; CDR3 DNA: TGTGCCAGCAGCTTAGGAGCGGCCGGCAGAACCCAGTACTTC; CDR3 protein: CASSLGAAGRTQYF
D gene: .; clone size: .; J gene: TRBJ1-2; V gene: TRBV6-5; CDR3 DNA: TGTGCCAGCAGTTACTCTACCGGGGGAGGCTACACCTTC; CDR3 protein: CASSYSTGGGYTF
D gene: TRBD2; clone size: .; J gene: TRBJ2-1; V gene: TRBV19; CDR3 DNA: TGTGCCAGTAGTATGGGCGGGGGGGCGTCCTACAATGAGCAGTTCTTC; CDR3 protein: CASSMGGGASYNEQFF
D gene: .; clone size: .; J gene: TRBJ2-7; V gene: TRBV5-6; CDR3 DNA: TGTGCCAGCAGCAAGAACGGCGAGCAGTACTTC; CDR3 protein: CASSKNGEQYF
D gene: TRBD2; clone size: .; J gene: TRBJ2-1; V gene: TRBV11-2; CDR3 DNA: TGTGCCAGCAGCTCCACGCTAGCGGGGGACAGCTACAATGAGCAGTTCTTC; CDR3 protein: CASSSTLAGDSYNEQFF
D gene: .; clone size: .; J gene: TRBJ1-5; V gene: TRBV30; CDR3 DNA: TGTGCCTGGAGCCCCAATAGCAATCAGCCCCAGCATTTT; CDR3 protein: CAWSPNSNQPQHF
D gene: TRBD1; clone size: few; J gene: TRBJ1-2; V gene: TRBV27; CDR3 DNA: TGTGCCAGCAGTTTTACAGGGGCGAGGTGGGGCTACACCTTC; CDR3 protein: CASSFTGARWGYTF
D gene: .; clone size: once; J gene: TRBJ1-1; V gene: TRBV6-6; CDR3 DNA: TGTGCCAGCCGATACGCGGGGGGTACGAACACTGAAGCTTTCTTT; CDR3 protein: CASRYAGGTNTEAFF
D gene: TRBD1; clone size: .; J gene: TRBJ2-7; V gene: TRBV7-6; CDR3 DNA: TGTGCCAGCAGCTTAGGACTCCCTAACAGGGGTGGGTCCTACGAGCAGTACTTC; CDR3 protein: CASSLGLPNRGGSYEQYF
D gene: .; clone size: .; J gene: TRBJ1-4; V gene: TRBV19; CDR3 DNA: TGTGCCAGTAGTCTCCGGGCAACTAATGAAAAACTGTTTTTT; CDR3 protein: CASSLRATNEKLFF
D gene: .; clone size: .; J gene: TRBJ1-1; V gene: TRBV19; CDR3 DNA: TGTGCCAGTAGCCATTTCATGACTGAAGCTTTCTTT; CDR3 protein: CASSHFMTEAFF
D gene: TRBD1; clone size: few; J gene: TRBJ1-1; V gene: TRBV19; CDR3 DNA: TGTGCCAGTAGTTCACAAACAGGGGTGAACACTGAAGCTTTCTTT; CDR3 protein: CASSSQTGVNTEAFF
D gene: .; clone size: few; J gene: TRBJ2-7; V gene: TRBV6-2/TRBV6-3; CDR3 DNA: TGTGCCAGCAGTTACAAGAGGAGGGCGAGGCTCGTCGAGCAGTACTTC; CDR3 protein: CASSYKRRARLVEQYF
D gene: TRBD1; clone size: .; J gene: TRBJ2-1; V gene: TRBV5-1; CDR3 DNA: TGCGCCAGCAGTATGGGACAGGTTTCCTACAATGAGCAGTTCTTC; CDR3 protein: CASSMGQVSYNEQFF
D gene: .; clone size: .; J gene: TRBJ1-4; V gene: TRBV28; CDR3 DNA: TGTGCCAGCAGCCTGGTGAGGGAAAAACTGTTTTTT; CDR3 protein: CASSLVREKLFF
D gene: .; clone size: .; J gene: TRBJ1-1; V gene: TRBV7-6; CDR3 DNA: TGTGCCAGCAGCCGCGACAGAGTGAACACTGAAGCTTTCTTT; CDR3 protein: CASSRDRVNTEAFF
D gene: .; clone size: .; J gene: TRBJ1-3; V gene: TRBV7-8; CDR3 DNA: TGTGCCAGCAGCTTAGTGTGGGGGCAAGGCGTCTCTACTGGAAACACCATATATTTT; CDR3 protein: CASSLVWGQGVSTGNTIYF
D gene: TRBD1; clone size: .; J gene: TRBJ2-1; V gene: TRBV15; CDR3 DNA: TGTGCCACCAGCAGAGATCCCCTGACAGGGGGGAACAATGAGCAGTTCTTC; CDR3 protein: CATSRDPLTGGNNEQFF
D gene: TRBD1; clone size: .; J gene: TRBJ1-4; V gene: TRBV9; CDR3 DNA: TGTGCCAGCAGCGCCCCGGACAGGGATGAAAAACTGTTTTTT; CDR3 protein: CASSAPDRDEKLFF
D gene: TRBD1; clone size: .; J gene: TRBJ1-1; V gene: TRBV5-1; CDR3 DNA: TGCGCCAGCAGCCCCCGACAGGGGGCTCGCGGCACTGAAGCTTTCTTT; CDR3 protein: CASSPRQGARGTEAFF
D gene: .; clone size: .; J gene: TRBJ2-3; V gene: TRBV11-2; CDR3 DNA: TGTGCCAGCAGCTTAGATCAGCGGACCGATACGCAGTATTTT; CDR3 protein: CASSLDQRTDTQYF